This T cell receptor beta chain was identified during a study of cytomegalovirus exposure and HLA in healthy donors. Sequenced by immunoSEQ multiplex PCR; TCRdb stores in-frame clones only, minus some. The sample has 250,000 to 400,000 clones, about 85% seen once. The V end lost 4 bases, the J end lost 5 bases, and 5 bases lay between the germline ends. CDR3 length: 10 residues. Germline V gives CDR1 DFQATT, CDR2 SNEGSKA (reference sequence). The sample consisted of PBMCs. This TCR derives from a woman aged 25 to 39 in good health and CMV-seropositive. V is TRBV20-1 and J is TRBJ2-5; D call uncertain. CDR3 coding DNA: TGCAGTGCTAACATGGAGACCCAGTACTTC. This encodes CSANMETQYF.